A single sample gave rise to the 13 T cell receptor beta chains below, sequenced in a study of naive and memory T cell subsets. The library had UMIs added by 3' ligation of an oligonucleotide to TCR cDNA. The SP2 primer and nested alpha and beta constant region primers amplified ligated cDNA in four rounds. TCRdb itself ran the 5' RACE reads through MiXCR, one entry per CDR3 protein. Among 25,000 to 35,000 distinct CDR3 sequences, around 15% were seen once, and the ten largest hold roughly 2.6%. The receptors derive from a female donor in good health.

By its share, this clonotype is medium-sized. The rearrangement uses TRBV18 and TRBJ1-1, with D perhaps matching TRBD1 (5 bases). CDR3 length: 16 amino acids. Trimming took off 0 bases at V and 4 bases at J, with 15 bases between the two ends. Germline lookup yields CDR1 KGHSH and CDR2 LQKENI. The CDR3: CASSPPSGVMGTEAFF. The CDR3 coding sequence is TGTGCCAGCTCACCACCGTCGGGGGTGATGGGCACTGAAGCTTTCTTT.

The chain uses TRBV29-1 and TRBJ2-3, with 9 bases identical to TRBD1. Trimming took 8 bases from V and 1 from J; bases not matched to a gene: 4. This CDR3 contains 13 residues. The germline CDR1 and CDR2 sequences are SQVTM and ANQGSEA. This CDR3 reads CSRTGAGTDTQYF. The DNA of the CDR3 is TGCAGCCGGACAGGGGCAGGCACAGATACGCAGTATTTT.

In this sample, this clonotype turned up many times. This sequence joins TRBV7-2 and TRBJ2-7; 9 nucleotides agree with TRBD2. The germline gives CDR1 SGHTA, CDR2 FQGNSA. The CDR3 extends over 16 amino acids. After removal of 5 bases from V and 2 bases from J, the junction contained 10 bases not matched to a gene. The CDR3 coding sequence is TGTGCCAGCAGCCAACAGATTAGCGGGGGACCCTACGAGCAGTACTTC. Translating gives CASSQQISGGPYEQYF.

V is TRBV9 and J is TRBJ1-6, with D uncertain. The CDR3 totals 14 residues. Germline CDR1 and CDR2: SGDLS and YYNGEE. V was pared by 4 bases and J by 6 bases, with 11 bases between. Written as DNA, the CDR3 is TGTGCCAGCAGCCCCCGGATCCCTAATTCACCCCTCCACTTT. Amino acid sequence: CASSPRIPNSPLHF.

V and J are TRBV27 and TRBJ2-7; a possible D gene is TRBD1 (6 bases). The CDR3 spans 12 residues. V was pared by 6 bases and J by 3 bases, with 9 bases between. Germline loops: CDR1 MNHEY, CDR2 SMNVEV (reference sequence). CDR3 amino acids: CASSTGHYEQYF. CDR3 DNA sequence: TGTGCCAGCAGCACAGGGCACTACGAGCAGTACTTC.

This clonotype was observed many times. The rearrangement uses TRBV6-6 and TRBJ2-5; tentatively, D is TRBD2 (6 bases). Trimming removed 1 base from V and 1 base from J, with 13 bases in between. Germline CDR1 reads MNHNY; CDR2 reads SVGAGI (reference sequence). There are 16 residues in the CDR3. The CDR3 nucleotides read TGTGCCAGCAGTTACTTGGCTAGCGCATTCCAAGAGACCCAGTACTTC. It yields the protein CASSYLASAFQETQYF.

The table lists this clonotype with a few counts. This chain uses TRBV5-4 with TRBJ2-7; D remains unclear. The germline gives CDR1 SGHNT, CDR2 YYREEE (reference sequence). V was trimmed by 4 bases and J by 2 bases, leaving 16 bases between them. The CDR3 consists of 15 residues. The CDR3 is CASSEPTVYPYEQYF. Written as DNA, the CDR3 is TGTGCCAGCAGCGAACCAACAGTCTATCCCTACGAGCAGTACTTC.

Only a few counts were recorded for this clonotype. The CDR3 loop reads CASSYFDRENSPLHF. The CDR3 region has the DNA TGTGCCAGCAGTTACTTCGACAGGGAGAATTCACCCCTCCACTTT. This chain joins TRBV6-5 and TRBJ1-6, with 7 bases aligning to TRBD1. V shed 1 base, J shed 7 bases, and the junction held 4 bases outside the gene matches. In germline, CDR1 is MNHEY, CDR2 SVGAGI. The CDR3 is made up of 15 amino acids.

This clonotype was seen repeatedly, ten times or more. The chain uses TRBV29-1 and TRBJ1-2, with a tentative D call TRBD1 (5 bases). Trimming took off 6 bases at V and 0 bases at J, with 8 bases between the two ends. This CDR3 contains 12 residues. Germline CDR1 is SQVTM and CDR2 is ANQGSEA. CDR3 amino acids: CSVATANYGYTF. The CDR3 coding sequence is TGCAGCGTCGCGACAGCTAACTATGGCTACACCTTC.

The rearrangement links TRBV27 to TRBJ1-1; possibly TRBD1 for D (5 bases). V lost 0 bases, J lost 8 bases, and 13 bases lay in between. The CDR3 consists of 14 residues. CDR1 is MNHEY and CDR2 is SMNVEV in the germline V gene (reference sequence). CDR3 nucleotides: TGTGCCAGCAGTTTATCGGGGCCTTCGTTAGAAGCTTTCTTT. Its translation: CASSLSGPSLEAFF.

This clonotype came up many times. The V call is TRBV29-1, the J call TRBJ1-2; D not certain. Deletions cut 0 bases from V and 8 bases from J, with 16 bases between. CDR1 and CDR2 from the germline V gene are SQVTM and ANQGSEA. The CDR3 contains 14 residues. The CDR3 bases are TGCAGCGTTGAAGACCGACGGCACGTTCGGGGCTACACCTTC. This sequence encodes CSVEDRRHVRGYTF. The full variable domain, completed using reference TRBV29-1 and TRBJ1-2, is SAVISQKPSRDICQRGTSLTIQCQVDSQVTMMFWYRQQPGQSLTLIATANQGSEATYESGFVIDKFPISRPNLTFSTLTVSNMSPEDSSIYLCSVEDRRHVRGYTFGSGTRLTVV.

The rearrangement links TRBV27 to TRBJ2-7; 12 bases match TRBD2. This CDR3 has 15 residues. Germline V gene lookup returns CDR1 MNHEY and CDR2 SMNVEV (reference sequence). V shed 6 bases, J shed 2 bases, and the junction held 5 bases outside the gene matches. The CDR3 sequence: CASSRTSGGTYEQYF. In DNA, the CDR3 is TGTGCCAGCAGCCGAACTAGCGGGGGGACCTACGAGCAGTACTTC.

This clonotype was counted a few times. J is TRBJ1-6 and V is TRBV6-5; TRBD1 might be the D (5 bases). Germline V gives CDR1 MNHEY, CDR2 SVGAGI. The CDR3 is 16 amino acids. Trimming left V 0 bases short and J 15 bases short, with 21 bases between. CDR3 sequence (DNA): TGTGCCAGCAGTTACTCGACGTCGGCAGGGCGCAGTCACCTCCACTTT. The encoded protein is CASSYSTSAGRSHLHF.